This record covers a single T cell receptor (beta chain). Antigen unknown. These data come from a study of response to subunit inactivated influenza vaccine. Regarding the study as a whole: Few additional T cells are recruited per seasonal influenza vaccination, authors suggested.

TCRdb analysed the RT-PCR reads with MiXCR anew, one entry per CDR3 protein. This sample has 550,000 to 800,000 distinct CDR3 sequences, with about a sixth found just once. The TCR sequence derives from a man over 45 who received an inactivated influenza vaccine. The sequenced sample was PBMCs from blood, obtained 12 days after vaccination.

The CDR3, as DNA: TGCGCCAGCAGCATCACAGGCCGGGAAGATACGCAGTATTTT. Translation gives CASSITGREDTQYF. The rearrangement joins TRBV5-1 to TRBJ2-3; tentatively, D is TRBD1 or TRBD2 (5 bases each). V lost 4 bases and J lost 5, with 14 bases in between. The CDR3 covers 14 residues. Germline V lookup: CDR1 SGHRS, CDR2 YFSETQ.